This T cell receptor (beta chain) was observed in a study of blood T cell repertoires in COVID-19. At the level of the study: Collection of acute and convalescent COVID-19 samples took place in the United States, Italy and Spain. PBMCs, B-cell-depleted T cells, or T cells were the source of the cDNA or gDNA that made up the material.

Authors' methods: Amplifying reference gene primers gave estimates of nucleated cell counts. Assay used: immunoSEQ multiplex PCR; TCRdb lists only in-frame clones, some missing. V and J calls plus clone size are reproduced from that table; the DNA served to infer D and trimming. The sample holds 110,000 to 150,000 clones; roughly 86% are singletons and the top ten take around 5.4%. Sequenced material: peripheral blood. The sequence came from a human donor in a cohort sampled during active COVID-19.

The CDR3 spells CASNPGGGTGELFF. CDR3 coding DNA: TGTGCCAGCAACCCCGGGGGAGGCACCGGGGAGCTGTTTTTT. The chain recombines TRBV7-9 with TRBJ2-2, with a tentative D call TRBD2 (6 bases). Trimming pared 7 bases from V and 4 bases from J, leaving 13 bases between. The CDR3 has 14 amino acids. The V gene's germline CDR1 is SEHNR and CDR2 FQNEAQ (reference sequence). Filled out from reference TRBV7-9 and TRBJ2-2, the complete variable domain reads DTGVSQNPRHKITKRGQNVTFRCDPISEHNRLYWYRQTLGQGPEFLTYFQNEAQLEKSRLLSDRFSAERPKGSFSTLEIQRTEQGDSAMYLCASNPGGGTGELFFGEGSRLTVL.